This T cell receptor beta chain was profiled in a study of PD-L1 blockade in urothelial cancer. General study points: Having blood TCR clonality under the median before treatment predicted better survival.

Every PCR received spiked-in synthetic TCR analog templates. Sequenced by immunoSEQ multiplex PCR; TCRdb stores in-frame clones only, minus some. Here the sample spans tens of thousands of clones, more than 75% being singletons. Points on this clone: Its antigen is unidentified.

Peripheral blood mononuclear cells were collected from every patient before and during treatment, yielding between 1 and 8 samples per patient. In germline, CDR1 is SGHNT, CDR2 YYREEE (reference sequence). CDR3 length equals 13 residues. Trimming pared 3 bases from V and 0 bases from J, leaving 5 bases between. J is TRBJ2-3 and V is TRBV5-4; D gene uncertain. The sequence was obtained from a middle-aged man with urothelial cancer. The sequenced sample was PBMCs, obtained around atezolizumab (anti-PD-L1) treatment. The CDR3 nucleotides are TGTGCCAGCAGCTATCAGAGCACAGATACGCAGTATTTT. Translation gives CASSYQSTDTQYF.